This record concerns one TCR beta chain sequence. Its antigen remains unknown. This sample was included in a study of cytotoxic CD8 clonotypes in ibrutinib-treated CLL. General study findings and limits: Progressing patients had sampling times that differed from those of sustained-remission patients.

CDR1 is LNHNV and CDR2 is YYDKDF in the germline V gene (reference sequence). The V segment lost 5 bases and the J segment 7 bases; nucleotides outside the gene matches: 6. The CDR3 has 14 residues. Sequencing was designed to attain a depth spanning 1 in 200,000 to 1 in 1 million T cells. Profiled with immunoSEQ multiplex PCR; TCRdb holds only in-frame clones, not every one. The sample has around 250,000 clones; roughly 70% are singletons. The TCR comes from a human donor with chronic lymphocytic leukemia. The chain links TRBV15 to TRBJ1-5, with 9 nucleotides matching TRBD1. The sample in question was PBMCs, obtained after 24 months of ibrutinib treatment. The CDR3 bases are TGTGCCACCAGCTCTCGGACAGGGGACCAGCCCCAGCATTTT. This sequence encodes CATSSRTGDQPQHF.